The 29 T cell receptor beta chains below come from one sample, sequenced in a study of T cells expressing NK-cell markers. After re-calling the 5' RACE reads, TCRdb lists one entry per CDR3 protein, DNA absent. This listing includes under 500,000 distinct CDR3 sequences. Sequencing was performed on blood T cells: a sorted CD56 or NKG2C T cell subset, CD4+ or CD8+ T cells, or bulk PBMC T cells (not recorded which). All receptors come from a woman between 18 and 70 years old in good health.

The chain carries TRBV29-1 and TRBJ2-1; TCRdb reports TRBD1, a call that lacks DNA to check it against. CDR1 SQVTM and CDR2 ANQGSEA come from the germline V gene. CDR3 size: 13 residues. CDR3 sequence: CSVEKGQGYEQFF.

The rearrangement links TRBV5-1 to TRBJ2-5; the TRBD1 assignment by TCRdb is unverifiable without DNA. CDR3 length: 14 amino acids. Germline-derived CDR1 and CDR2 are SGHRS and YFSETQ. The CDR3 is CASSKDRVQETQYF.

The chain carries TRBV12-3 or TRBV12-4 and TRBJ2-2; the D call from TCRdb, TRBD1, cannot be confirmed without DNA. This CDR3 is built from 13 residues. CDR3 residues: CASAPWDTGELFF.

This rearrangement joins TRBV20-1 to TRBJ2-2. This CDR3 has 14 amino acids. Germline assignment: CDR1 DFQATT and CDR2 SNEGSKA (reference sequence). The chain's CDR3 is CSAEQNSNTGELFF.

The chain couples TRBV7-2 to TRBJ2-1; without DNA, the TCRdb call of TRBD2 cannot be checked. CDR1 and CDR2 from the germline V gene are SGHTA and FQGNSA. This CDR3 has 12 residues. The chain's CDR3 is CASSPLAGRGWF.

The chain joins TRBV29-1 to TRBJ2-7. This CDR3 spans 11 amino acids. CDR1 is SQVTM and CDR2 is ANQGSEA in the germline V gene. The CDR3 sequence is CSVLSDYEQYF.

The chain uses TRBV7-2 and TRBJ2-5. The CDR3 is 13 amino acids. Germline V gene sequence: CDR1 SGHTA, CDR2 FQGNSA. This CDR3 is CASNSGSGETQYF.

The chain combines TRBV20-1 with TRBJ2-7; TCRdb outputs TRBD2, but without DNA this stays unchecked. This CDR3 spans 15 amino acids. Germline V gene lookup returns CDR1 DFQATT and CDR2 SNEGSKA (reference sequence). CDR3 protein: CSARLLAASSYEQYF.

The chain recombines TRBV29-1 with TRBJ1-1; no DNA is available, so the TRBD1 call from TCRdb remains unchecked. This CDR3 spans 14 amino acids. CDR1 and CDR2 (germline): SQVTM, ANQGSEA. The CDR3 region is CSVAQPPLNTEAFF.

The J gene is TRBJ2-7, the V gene TRBV9; the D gene TCRdb calls, TRBD1, cannot be checked with no DNA. CDR1 and CDR2 from the germline V gene are SGDLS and YYNGEE. This CDR3 contains 13 residues. CDR3 protein: CARTDRVTYEQYF.

The chain has TRBV7-3 and TRBJ2-7; TCRdb lists TRBD2, though no DNA is available to test this call. This CDR3 region has 15 residues. Germline loops: CDR1 SGHTA, CDR2 FQGTGA. Here the CDR3 reads CASSLGREPGYEQYF.

This chain connects TRBV19 to TRBJ2-1. Per germline, CDR1 LNHDA and CDR2 SQIVND (reference sequence). This CDR3 has 13 amino acids. The CDR3 spells CASSIGLDNEQFF.

The chain joins TRBV12-3 or TRBV12-4 to TRBJ1-1; TCRdb outputs TRBD1, but without DNA this stays unchecked. The CDR3 is 15 residues long. CDR3 residues: CASSIHRGLNTEAFF.

The gene calls are TRBV20-1 and TRBJ2-3; TCRdb gives TRBD2 as the D gene, but with no DNA this cannot be confirmed. The CDR3 loop spans 16 amino acids. Looked up from germline, CDR1 is DFQATT and CDR2 is SNEGSKA (reference sequence). The CDR3 spells CSARHLAGGESDTQYF.

The V call is TRBV20-1, the J call TRBJ2-1; TCRdb's D gene call, TRBD1, goes unchecked for lack of DNA. The CDR3 covers 16 residues. Germline CDR1 DFQATT, CDR2 SNEGSKA (reference sequence). CDR3 loop: CSASDRVSRPYNEQFF.

The chain links TRBV7-3 to TRBJ2-1; TCRdb proposes TRBD2, but this gene call is untestable without DNA. The germline CDR1 and CDR2 sequences are SGHTA and FQGTGA. The CDR3 spans 13 residues. The CDR3 region is CASSPQTRNEQFF.

The chain links TRBV5-6 to TRBJ1-2. Germline V gene sequence: CDR1 SGHDT, CDR2 YYEEEE. This CDR3 is built from 14 residues. The CDR3 loop reads CASSRGGRTYGYTF. Variable domain in full (rest from reference TRBV5-6 and TRBJ1-2): DAGVTQSPTHLIKTRGQQVTLRCSPKSGHDTVSWYQQALGQGPQFIFQYYEEEERQRGNFPDRFSGHQFPNYSSELNVNALLLGDSALYLCASSRGGRTYGYTFGSGTRLTVV.

This chain uses TRBV29-1 with TRBJ2-1. This CDR3 spans 13 amino acids. The V gene's germline CDR1 is SQVTM and CDR2 ANQGSEA. This CDR3 is CSLTFPLVNEQFF.

The genes are TRBV7-9 and TRBJ1-2; absent DNA, TCRdb's TRBD1 call cannot be checked. The germline CDR1 and CDR2 sequences are SEHNR and FQNEAQ (reference sequence). The CDR3 is 14 residues long. CDR3 sequence: CASSNPGTDYGYTF.

The rearrangement links TRBV5-1 to TRBJ1-1; TCRdb's D call, TRBD1, is unchecked because there is no DNA. Germline V gene sequence: CDR1 SGHRS, CDR2 YFSETQ. This CDR3 region has 14 residues. This CDR3 is CASSSTTTGIKAFF.

This sequence joins TRBV28 and TRBJ1-2; TCRdb outputs TRBD1, but without DNA this stays unchecked. The CDR3 contains 18 residues. The germline V gene encodes CDR1 MDHEN and CDR2 SYDVKM. The CDR3 is CASRPTGGTGTGGYGYTF.

The rearrangement links TRBV12-3 or TRBV12-4 to TRBJ2-7; checking the TCRdb D call of TRBD2 is not possible without DNA. The CDR3 spans 15 residues. CDR3 sequence reads: CASSLEGPGPYEQYF.

V gene TRBV4-3 combines with J gene TRBJ1-2. Germline lookup yields CDR1 LGHNA and CDR2 YSLEER. This CDR3 is built from 17 residues. This CDR3 is CASSQAISSGGNYGYTF.

The chain couples TRBV29-1 to TRBJ2-1; the TRBD1 assignment by TCRdb is unverifiable without DNA. CDR1 is SQVTM, CDR2 ANQGSEA, per germline. This CDR3 has 14 residues. The CDR3 sequence: CSVEPAGTHNEQFF.

The chain is built from TRBV30 and TRBJ2-7. The CDR3 length is 13 residues. Germline values: CDR1 GTSNPN, CDR2 SVGIG (reference sequence). CDR3 sequence reads: CAWSSGGPYEQYF.

This sequence joins TRBV13 and TRBJ1-4; absent DNA, TCRdb's TRBD1 call cannot be checked. The germline gives CDR1 PRHDT, CDR2 FYEKMQ (reference sequence). This CDR3 has 15 amino acids. CDR3 amino acids: CASSLEGTANEKLFF. The variable domain in full, with the rest retrieved from reference TRBV13 and TRBJ1-4, is AAGVIQSPRHLIKEKRETATLKCYPIPRHDTVYWYQQGPGQDPQFLISFYEKMQSDKGSIPDRFSAQQFSDYHSELNMSSLELGDSALYFCASSLEGTANEKLFFGSGTQLSVL.

This rearrangement joins TRBV4-2 to TRBJ2-5; there is no DNA to check the TCRdb D call of TRBD1. This CDR3 region has 14 residues. Germline CDR1 LGHNA, CDR2 YNFKEQ. The CDR3 loop reads CASSQTGQKETQYF.

This sequence joins TRBV5-4 and TRBJ2-7; TCRdb's assignment of TRBD1 cannot be checked, as there is no DNA. The CDR3 covers 15 residues. Germline values: CDR1 SGHNT, CDR2 YYREEE (reference sequence). The CDR3 loop reads CASSPGTVGPYEQYF. The entire variable domain, with the rest obtained from reference TRBV5-4 and TRBJ2-7, is as follows: ETGVTQSPTHLIKTRGQQVTLRCSSQSGHNTVSWYQQALGQGPQFIFQYYREEENGRGNFPPRFSGLQFPNYSSELNVNALELDDSALYLCASSPGTVGPYEQYFGPGTRLTVT.

J is TRBJ2-7 and V is TRBV18; lacking DNA, the TRBD2 call made by TCRdb goes unchecked. Germline V CDR1 and CDR2: KGHSH, LQKENI. This CDR3 spans 19 amino acids. The chain's CDR3 is CASSPQLAGERGDLYEQYF.